The next 3 T cell receptor beta chains were all read from a single sample in a study of blood T cell repertoires in COVID-19. Clones were read by immunoSEQ multiplex PCR, and TCRdb kept only the in-frame ones, dropping some. The sample consists of about 200,000 clones, 70% to 90% of them appearing once. Specimen: peripheral blood. These receptors were taken from a woman aged 45-65 years with acute or convalescent COVID-19.

The CDR3, as DNA: TGCGCCAGCAGCCTCGGGGATGGGTTTGGCTACACCTTC. It specifies CASSLGDGFGYTF. V gene TRBV4-1 combines with J gene TRBJ1-2, with D uncertain. CDR1 and CDR2 from the germline V gene are MGHRA and YSYEKL. CDR3 length: 13 amino acids. V was clipped by 4 bases and J by 7 bases, with 13 bases between them.

The CDR3 bases are TGCAGCGTTGAGTCTGCCAGCGGGAGGGTCACAGATACGCAGTATTTT. This sequence encodes CSVESASGRVTDTQYF. The rearrangement joins TRBV29-1 to TRBJ2-3, with 10 bases aligning to TRBD2. The V gene's germline CDR1 is SQVTM and CDR2 ANQGSEA. The CDR3 has 16 residues. The ends lost 3 bases at V and 2 bases at J; junction bases unmatched: 8.

V and J are TRBV4-1 and TRBJ2-1; TRBD2 agrees at 13 bases. The CDR3 is made up of 19 amino acids. Unmatched junction bases numbered 13, after V lost 0 bases and J lost 8 bases. The germline CDR1 and CDR2 sequences are MGHRA and YSYEKL. The CDR3 loop is CASSQDTTSGGPPPHEQFF. Written as DNA, the CDR3 is TGCGCCAGCAGCCAAGATACGACTAGCGGGGGGCCTCCCCCCCATGAGCAGTTCTTC.